The rows below give T cell receptor beta chains drawn from one sample of a study of cytomegalovirus exposure and HLA in healthy donors. Profiling relied on immunoSEQ multiplex PCR, and the TCRdb table lists in-frame clones only, not all of them. Found here are about 170,000 clones, roughly 86% of them singletons; the top ten hold around 3.8%. Sequenced input: PBMCs. The source of these receptors is a man aged 18 to 30 in good health and CMV-seropositive. The CDR3 runs from the conserved cysteine through the conserved F or W. Each record gives: D gene, CDR3 length, clone size, J gene, V gene, CDR3 protein, CDR3 DNA. D genes are given only for firm matches. Where a row states a size, it is once, few, many or the class of an expanded clone; other rows omit it.

TRBD1,14,.,TRBJ2-1,TRBV7-9,CASSGQGSYNEQFF,TGTGCCAGCAGCGGACAGGGTTCCTACAATGAGCAGTTCTTC
.,18,.,TRBJ2-3,TRBV27,CASSFRSTPTGSTDTQYF,TGTGCCAGCAGTTTCCGCTCCACCCCTACGGGGTCCACAGATACGCAGTATTTT
.,13,.,TRBJ2-7,TRBV27,CASSFGQAYEQYF,TGTGCCAGCAGTTTTGGGCAGGCCTACGAGCAGTACTTC
TRBD1,14,.,TRBJ2-1,TRBV6-6,CASSPDRGRVGQFF,TGTGCCAGCAGTCCGGACAGGGGTAGGGTAGGGCAGTTCTTC
.,15,.,TRBJ1-5,TRBV30,CAWSRREDSNQPQHF,TGTGCCTGGAGCCGACGGGAGGATAGCAATCAGCCCCAGCATTTT
.,13,.,TRBJ2-7,TRBV19,CASSIDLSYEQYF,TGTGCCAGTAGTATAGACTTGAGCTACGAGCAGTACTTC
TRBD1,15,.,TRBJ2-7,TRBV19,CASSNQGAASHEQYF,TGTGCCAGTAGCAATCAGGGGGCCGCAAGCCACGAGCAGTACTTC
.,14,once,TRBJ1-4,TRBV19,CASSINWTKGKLFF,TGTGCCAGTAGTATTAATTGGACTAAAGGAAAACTGTTTTTT
.,15,.,TRBJ2-3,TRBV5-6,CASSFLQVYTDTQYF,TGTGCCAGCAGCTTCCTTCAGGTGTACACAGATACGCAGTATTTT
TRBD2,17,.,TRBJ2-2,TRBV2,CASSDGDMGGPTGELFF,TGTGCCAGCAGTGATGGAGATATGGGAGGGCCGACCGGGGAGCTGTTTTTT
TRBD1,17,.,TRBJ2-6,TRBV30,CAWTRQGAVSGANVLTF,TGTGCCTGGACCCGACAGGGGGCGGTATCTGGGGCCAACGTCCTGACTTTC
.,15,once,TRBJ1-2,TRBV6-1,CASSEAGGSFTGYTF,TGTGCCAGCAGTGAAGCGGGGGGGTCTTTTACAGGCTACACCTTC
TRBD2,15,.,TRBJ2-1,TRBV2,CASSPTSGRAHEQFF,TGTGCCAGCAGTCCAACTAGCGGGAGGGCCCATGAGCAGTTCTTC
.,18,.,TRBJ2-3,TRBV19,CASSRVLGVFPSTDTQYF,TGTGCCAGTAGTAGGGTGTTAGGGGTTTTCCCTAGCACAGATACGCAGTATTTT
TRBD2,15,.,TRBJ2-1,TRBV7-2,CASSPSSGSYNEQFF,TGTGCCAGCAGCCCTTCTAGCGGGAGCTACAATGAGCAGTTCTTC
TRBD2,17,.,TRBJ2-1,TRBV7-8,CASSLGLSGSFYNEQFF,TGTGCCAGCAGCTTAGGACTTAGCGGGAGTTTCTACAATGAGCAGTTCTTC
.,15,once,TRBJ1-1,TRBV18,CASSPEAGSNTEAFF,TGTGCCAGCTCACCGGAGGCGGGATCGAACACTGAAGCTTTCTTT
TRBD1,14,.,TRBJ2-7,TRBV5-4,CASSPGQESYEQYF,TGTGCCAGCAGCCCGGGACAGGAGAGCTACGAGCAGTACTTC
.,14,.,TRBJ2-7,TRBV11-3,CASSPRGGLHEQYF,TGTGCCAGCAGCCCTAGGGGGGGCCTGCACGAGCAGTACTTC
.,13,.,TRBJ1-2,TRBV27,CASSMGGAGGYTF,TGTGCCAGCAGTATGGGGGGGGCAGGTGGCTACACCTTC
TRBD2,15,.,TRBJ2-1,TRBV2,CASSELLAGGHEQFF,TGTGCCAGCAGTGAACTGCTAGCGGGTGGCCATGAGCAGTTCTTC
.,14,.,TRBJ2-5,TRBV6-5,CASSSRGPPETQYF,TGTGCCAGCAGTTCCCGAGGCCCCCCAGAGACCCAGTACTTC
TRBD1,14,.,TRBJ1-4,TRBV6-6,CASSIQGHNEKLFF,TGTGCCAGCAGCATACAGGGGCATAATGAAAAACTGTTTTTT
.,16,.,TRBJ2-2,TRBV4-1,CASSQVMRRSTGELFF,TGCGCCAGCAGCCAAGTAATGAGAAGATCCACCGGGGAGCTGTTTTTT
TRBD1,13,.,TRBJ1-2,TRBV6-1,CASSKQGSRGYTF,TGTGCCAGCAGTAAACAGGGGAGTAGAGGCTACACCTTC
.,13,.,TRBJ1-2,TRBV18,CASSPGNRHGYTF,TGTGCCAGCTCACCAGGTAACAGGCATGGCTACACCTTC
.,14,.,TRBJ2-7,TRBV19,CASSTTGESYEQYF,TGTGCCAGTAGTACCACGGGAGAATCCTACGAGCAGTACTTC
.,16,.,TRBJ2-3,TRBV18,CASSPNIRGGTDTQYF,TGTGCCAGCTCACCAAATATCAGGGGCGGTACAGATACGCAGTATTTT
TRBD2,18,.,TRBJ2-2,TRBV23-1,CASSHGEGRHKDTGELFF,TGCGCCAGCAGTCATGGGGAGGGGCGTCATAAGGACACCGGGGAGCTGTTTTTT
TRBD2,13,.,TRBJ2-1,TRBV10-3,CASLAGGDNEQFF,TGTGCCTCACTAGCGGGAGGAGATAATGAGCAGTTCTTC
TRBD2,17,.,TRBJ2-5,TRBV2,CASSLGLAAVPQETQYF,TGTGCCAGCAGTCTCGGACTAGCGGCAGTACCCCAAGAGACCCAGTACTTC
TRBD2,16,.,TRBJ2-5,TRBV14,CASSPRTSGSTETQYF,TGTGCCAGCAGCCCCCGGACTAGCGGATCTACAGAGACCCAGTACTTC